The clone carrying this T cell receptor (beta chain) was counted ten times or more. These data originate in a study of regulatory T cells in long-lasting Graves disease. For TCR beta, libraries came from iRepertoire HTBI primers and Arm-PCR of CDR3 regions. From the multiplex PCR reads, TCRdb called clonotypes with MiXCR, one entry per CDR3 protein. Among a few hundred thousand distinct CDR3 sequences listed, 16% were seen once. The time point here: newly diagnosed GD, antithyroid drugs for less than 3 months. Isolated PBMC RNA provided the starting material for the TCR library. V was clipped by 8 bases and J by 4 bases, with 17 bases between them. This CDR3 spans 14 amino acids. This sample was shared with a second study, whose subject was T cells in Graves' hyperthyroidism and ophthalmopathy.

The specimen comprised peripheral blood mononuclear cells (PBMCs), sampled at new diagnosis, from a patient treated with antithyroid drugs. The TCR comes from a man in his forties or fifties with Graves disease. J is TRBJ1-2 and V is TRBV12-3 or TRBV12-4; TRBD1 is a possible D gene (5 bases). CDR3 residues: CASVGGGRSYGYTF. The CDR3 nucleotides read TGTGCCAGCGTGGGGGGGGGAAGGAGCTATGGCTACACCTTC.